The next 4 T cell receptor beta chains were all read from a single sample in a study of graft-versus-host responses after intestinal transplantation (dated by TCRdb to 2020 to 2022). These receptors lack a known antigen. The time point label here, explained by the study, means: cells obtained before transplantation from donor or recipient. The library came from the immunoSEQ multiplex PCR assay. The clones in this table, taken by TCRdb from immuneACCESS, are in-frame only. Not every clone is retained; where verified, under half of the shortfall comes from an unresolved V gene, and the cause of the rest is unknown. The sample has just under 90,000 clones on record, roughly four fifths of them singletons. The ten largest clones capture roughly 17% of the sample. Source: unstimulated CD8+ T cells sorted from spleen or lymph node cells, taken before intestinal transplant. These receptor sequences come from a human donor who received an intestinal transplant.

The rearrangement links TRBV15 to TRBJ2-3; maybe TRBD1 (6 bases). Deletions cut 0 bases from V and 4 bases from J, with 17 bases between. Germline V gene sequence: CDR1 LNHNV, CDR2 YYDKDF (reference sequence). The CDR3 loop spans 17 amino acids. The CDR3 loop reads CATSRDGQGLSADTQYF. The CDR3 DNA reads as TGTGCCACCAGCAGAGATGGGCAGGGGCTGAGCGCAGATACGCAGTATTTT.

The chain joins TRBV4-3 to TRBJ1-1, with D tentatively TRBD1 (6 bases). The CDR3 sequence is 14 residues long. CDR1 is LGHNA and CDR2 is YSLEER in the germline V gene. V was trimmed by 1 base and J by 3 bases, leaving 9 bases between them. DNA for the CDR3: TGCGCCAGCAGCCAAGCTCCAGGGGACACTGAAGCTTTCTTT. Amino acid sequence: CASSQAPGDTEAFF.

The chain employs TRBV7-9 and TRBJ2-7; D gene unclear. The V end was cut by 2 bases, the J end by 4 bases, with 9 bases between. Germline values: CDR1 SEHNR, CDR2 FQNEAQ (reference sequence). The CDR3 covers 13 residues. The CDR3 DNA follows: TGTGCCAGCAGCTTATCGAGCGCGTACGAGCAGTACTTC. It is translated as CASSLSSAYEQYF.

The rearrangement uses TRBV27 and TRBJ2-7, with TRBD2 matching 14 bases. Germline V gene lookup returns CDR1 MNHEY and CDR2 SMNVEV (reference sequence). V lost 6 bases, J lost 2 bases, and 3 bases stayed unmatched. CDR3 length equals 15 residues. CDR3 residues: CASRPGLAGAYEQYF. The CDR3 bases are TGTGCCAGCAGGCCGGGACTAGCGGGAGCCTACGAGCAGTACTTC.